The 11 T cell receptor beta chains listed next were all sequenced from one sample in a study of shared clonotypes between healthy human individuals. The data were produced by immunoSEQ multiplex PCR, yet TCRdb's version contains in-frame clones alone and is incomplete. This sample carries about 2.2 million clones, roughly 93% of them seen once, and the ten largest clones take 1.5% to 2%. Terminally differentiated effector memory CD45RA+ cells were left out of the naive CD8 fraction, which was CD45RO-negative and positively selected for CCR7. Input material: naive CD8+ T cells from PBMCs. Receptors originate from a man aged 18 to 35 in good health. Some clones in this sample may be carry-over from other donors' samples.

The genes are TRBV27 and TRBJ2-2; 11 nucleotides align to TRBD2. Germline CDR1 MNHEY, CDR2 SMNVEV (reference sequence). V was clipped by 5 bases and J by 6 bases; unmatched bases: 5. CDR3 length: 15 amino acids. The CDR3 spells CASSLLLAGAGELFF. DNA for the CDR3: TGTGCCAGCAGTCTATTACTAGCGGGAGCCGGGGAGCTGTTTTTT.

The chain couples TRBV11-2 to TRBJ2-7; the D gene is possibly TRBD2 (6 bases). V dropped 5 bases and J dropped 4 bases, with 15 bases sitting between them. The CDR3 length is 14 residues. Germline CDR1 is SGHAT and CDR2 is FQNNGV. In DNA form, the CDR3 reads TGTGCCAGCAGCCCCTGGCGGGGTACATACGAGCAGTACTTC. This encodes CASSPWRGTYEQYF. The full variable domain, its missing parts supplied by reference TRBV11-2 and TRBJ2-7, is EAGVAQSPRYKIIEKRQSVAFWCNPISGHATLYWYQQILGQGPKLLIQFQNNGVVDDSQLPKDRFSAERLKGVDSTLKIQPAKLEDSAVYLCASSPWRGTYEQYFGPGTRLTVT.

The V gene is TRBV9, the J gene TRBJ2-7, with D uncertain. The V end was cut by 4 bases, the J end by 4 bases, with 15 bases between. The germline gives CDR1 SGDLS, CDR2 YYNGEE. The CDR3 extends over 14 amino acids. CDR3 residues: CASSPRSLGYEQYF. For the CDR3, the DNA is TGTGCCAGCAGCCCCAGATCCCTGGGATACGAGCAGTACTTC.

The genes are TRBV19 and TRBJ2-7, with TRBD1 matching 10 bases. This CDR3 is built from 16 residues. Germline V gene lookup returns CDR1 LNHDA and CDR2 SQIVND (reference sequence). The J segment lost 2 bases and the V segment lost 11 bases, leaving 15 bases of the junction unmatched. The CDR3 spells CAPGARPGTGAYEQYF. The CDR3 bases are TGTGCCCCTGGCGCCCGCCCCGGGACAGGGGCCTACGAGCAGTACTTC.

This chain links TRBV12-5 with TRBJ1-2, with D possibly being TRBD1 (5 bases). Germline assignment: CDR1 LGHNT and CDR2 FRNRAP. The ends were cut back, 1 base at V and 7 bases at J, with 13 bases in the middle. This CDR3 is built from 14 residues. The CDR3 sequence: CASGLAGGFLGYTF. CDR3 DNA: TGTGCTAGTGGTTTGGCCGGGGGTTTCCTTGGCTACACCTTC. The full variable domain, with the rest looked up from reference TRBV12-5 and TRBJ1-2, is DARVTQTPRHKVTEMGQEVTMRCQPILGHNTVFWYRQTMMQGLELLAYFRNRAPLDDSGMPKDRFSAEMPDATLATLKIQPSEPRDSAVYFCASGLAGGFLGYTFGSGTRLTVV.

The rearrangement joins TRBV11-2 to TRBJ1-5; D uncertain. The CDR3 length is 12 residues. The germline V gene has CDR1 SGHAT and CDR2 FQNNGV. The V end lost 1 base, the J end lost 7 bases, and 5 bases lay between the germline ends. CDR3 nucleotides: TGTGCCAGCAGCTTAGGGAGGCAGCCCCAGCATTTT. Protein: CASSLGRQPQHF.

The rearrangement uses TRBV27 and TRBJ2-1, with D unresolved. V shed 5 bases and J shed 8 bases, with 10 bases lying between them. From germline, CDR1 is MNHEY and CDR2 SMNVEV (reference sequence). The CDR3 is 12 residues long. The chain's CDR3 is CASSKVAHEQFF. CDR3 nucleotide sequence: TGTGCCAGCAGTAAGGTGGCCCATGAGCAGTTCTTC.

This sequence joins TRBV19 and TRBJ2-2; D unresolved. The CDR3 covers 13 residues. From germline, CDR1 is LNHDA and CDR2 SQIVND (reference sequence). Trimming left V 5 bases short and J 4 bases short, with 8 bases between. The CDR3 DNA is TGTGCCAGTAGTCCAACCGGCACCGGGGAGCTGTTTTTT. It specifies CASSPTGTGELFF.

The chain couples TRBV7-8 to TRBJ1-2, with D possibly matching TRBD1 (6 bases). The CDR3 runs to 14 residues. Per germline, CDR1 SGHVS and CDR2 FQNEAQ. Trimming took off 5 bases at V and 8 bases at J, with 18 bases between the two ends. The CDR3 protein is CASSPHRGDNGYTF. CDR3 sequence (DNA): TGTGCCAGCAGCCCCCATCGTGGGGACAACGGCTACACCTTC.

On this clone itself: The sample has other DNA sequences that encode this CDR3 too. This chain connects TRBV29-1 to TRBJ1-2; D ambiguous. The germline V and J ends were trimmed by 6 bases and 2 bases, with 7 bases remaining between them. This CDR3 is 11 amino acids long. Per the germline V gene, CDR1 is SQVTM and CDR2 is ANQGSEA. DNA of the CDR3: TGCAGCGTCAGGCTAAACTATGGCTACACCTTC. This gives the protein CSVRLNYGYTF.

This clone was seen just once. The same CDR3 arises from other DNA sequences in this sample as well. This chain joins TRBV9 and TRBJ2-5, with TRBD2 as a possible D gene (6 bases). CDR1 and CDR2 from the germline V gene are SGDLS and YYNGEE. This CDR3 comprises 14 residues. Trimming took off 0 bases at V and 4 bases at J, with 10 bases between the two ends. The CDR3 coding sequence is TGTGCCAGCAGCGTAGAAACCGGGAGAGAGACCCAGTACTTC. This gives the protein CASSVETGRETQYF.